This T cell receptor (beta chain) originates from a study of blood T cell repertoires in COVID-19. The wider study: Both acute and convalescent COVID-19 samples were obtained from the United States, Italy and Spain. PBMCs, B-cell-depleted T cells, or T cells were the source of the cDNA or gDNA that made up the material.

Germline V gene data show CDR1 as LGHDT and CDR2 as YNNKEL (reference sequence). CDR3 length equals 15 residues. V dropped 6 bases and J dropped 4 bases, with 18 bases sitting between them. Methods used by the authors: For nucleated cells, counts were estimated from reference gene primer amplification. TCRdb's table, derived via immunoSEQ multiplex PCR, lists solely in-frame clones and lacks some. That table furnishes V, J and clone size, whereas the DNA furnished D and trimming. The sample contains about 170,000 clones, more than 70% of which appear only once. The sample comprised peripheral blood. This clonotype was sampled from a woman in her 70s who had recovered from COVID-19. J is TRBJ1-2 and V is TRBV3-1 (or the pseudogene TRBV3-2); D may be TRBD1 (6 bases). CDR3 sequence reads: CASRKDGGAAYGYTF. The CDR3 coding sequence is TGTGCCAGCAGAAAAGATGGGGGGGCGGCCTATGGCTACACCTTC.